Listed here are 28 T cell receptor beta chains from one sample, sequenced in a study of blood T cell repertoires in COVID-19. Using immunoSEQ multiplex PCR, the repertoire was profiled, and TCRdb retains in-frame clones only, with some absent. The data show some 220,000 clones, roughly 84% seen once. Sequenced sample: peripheral blood. The receptor set was obtained from a woman aged 60-75 years with acute or convalescent COVID-19.

This clone turned up a few times. The gene calls are TRBV27 and TRBJ1-1; the match to TRBD1 covers 7 bases. The V gene end was trimmed by 2 bases and the J gene end by 4 bases; junction bases not matched to a gene: 1. Per the germline V gene, CDR1 is MNHEY and CDR2 is SMNVEV (reference sequence). CDR3 length: 13 residues. The chain's CDR3 is CASSLKGATEAFF. The CDR3 DNA sequence: TGTGCCAGCAGTTTAAAGGGGGCCACTGAAGCTTTCTTT.

V is TRBV10-3 and J is TRBJ2-5; a possible D gene is TRBD2 (7 bases). Germline assignment: CDR1 ENHRY and CDR2 SYGVKD. V was shortened by 10 bases and J by 6 bases, with 18 bases between the two germline ends. The CDR3 extends over 13 amino acids. The chain's CDR3 is CATSARGGKTQYF. CDR3 nucleotide sequence: TGTGCCACCTCCGCTAGGGGGGGTAAGACCCAGTACTTC.

V is TRBV2 and J is TRBJ1-1, with D hard to call. Germline V gene data show CDR1 as SNHLY and CDR2 as FYNNEI. This CDR3 is 14 amino acids long. V lost 0 bases and J lost 1, with 6 bases in between. In DNA, the CDR3 is TGTGCCAGCAGTGAAGCTGGCAGGAACACTGAAGCTTTCTTT. Its translation is CASSEAGRNTEAFF.

This chain links TRBV27 with TRBJ1-1; D is possibly TRBD1 (5 bases). Germline-derived CDR1 and CDR2 are MNHEY and SMNVEV (reference sequence). Trimming took 2 bases from V and 1 from J, leaving 8 bases between them. This CDR3 comprises 14 residues. CDR3 DNA: TGTGCCAGCAGTTTAAGGACACCGAACACTGAAGCTTTCTTT. Protein product: CASSLRTPNTEAFF.

The chain is built from TRBV19 and TRBJ1-1; possible D gene TRBD1, 5 bases. CDR1 is LNHDA and CDR2 is SQIVND in the germline V gene (reference sequence). The CDR3 runs 12 residues. The ends were cut back, 4 bases at V and 5 bases at J, with 8 bases in the middle. The CDR3 DNA reads as TGTGCCAGTAGTACGACAGAGACTGAAGCTTTCTTT. Its protein is CASSTTETEAFF.

The rearrangement links TRBV9 to TRBJ2-3; maybe TRBD2 (6 bases). Trimming pared 4 bases from V and 0 bases from J, leaving 12 bases between. There are 15 residues in the CDR3. The germline gives CDR1 SGDLS, CDR2 YYNGEE. Written as DNA, the CDR3 is TGTGCCAGCAGCCGCGGGACGCTTAGCACAGATACGCAGTATTTT. Its translation: CASSRGTLSTDTQYF. The entire variable domain, with the rest obtained from reference TRBV9 and TRBJ2-3, is as follows: DSGVTQTPKHLITATGQRVTLRCSPRSGDLSVYWYQQSLDQGLQFLIQYYNGEERAKGNILERFSAQQFPDLHSELNLSSLELGDSALYFCASSRGTLSTDTQYFGPGTRLTVL.

The V call is TRBV15, the J call TRBJ1-2, with TRBD1 matching over 8 bases. In germline, CDR1 is LNHNV, CDR2 YYDKDF (reference sequence). The CDR3 sequence is 17 residues long. After removal of 2 bases from V and 4 bases from J, the junction contained 12 bases not matched to a gene. This CDR3 is CATSRYGRDRSFYGYTF. The DNA for the CDR3 is TGTGCCACCAGCAGATACGGCCGGGACAGGTCGTTCTATGGCTACACCTTC.

Of note for this clone: The likely explanation is a read error, given a far larger clone one base away. V is TRBV7-9 and J is TRBJ2-5; D is unclear. The CDR3 extends over 12 amino acids. Deletions cut 4 bases from V and 0 bases from J, with 3 bases between. Per germline, CDR1 SEHNR and CDR2 FQNEAQ (reference sequence). This CDR3 is CASSSYQETQYF. The CDR3 DNA reads as TGTGCCAGCAGCTCATACCAAGAGACCCAGTACTTC.

The rearrangement uses TRBV7-8 and TRBJ2-1; 7 bases are a match to TRBD1. The CDR3 runs to 12 residues. The V segment lost 6 bases and the J segment 10 bases; nucleotides outside the gene matches: 6. Germline V CDR1 and CDR2: SGHVS, FQNEAQ. The CDR3 nucleotides read TGTGCCAGCAGTATACCACAGGGGGAGCAGTTCTTC. The encoded protein is CASSIPQGEQFF.

This clone was counted a few times. The chain employs TRBV19 and TRBJ1-1; D may be TRBD1 (6 bases). The CDR3 runs to 14 residues. CDR1 and CDR2 from the germline V gene are LNHDA and SQIVND (reference sequence). Trimming stripped 3 bases from V and 1 base from J, with 9 bases between. CDR3 sequence reads: CASSMGHSNTEAFF. In DNA, the CDR3 is TGTGCCAGTAGTATGGGACATTCGAACACTGAAGCTTTCTTT.

This rearrangement joins TRBV28 to TRBJ1-2, with D hard to call. The CDR3 totals 12 residues. Deletions cut 3 bases from V and 6 bases from J, with 8 bases between. Germline-derived CDR1 and CDR2 are MDHEN and SYDVKM. The CDR3 is CASSFGVNGYTF. The DNA for the CDR3 is TGTGCCAGCAGTTTTGGAGTGAATGGCTACACCTTC.

The rearrangement joins TRBV5-1 to TRBJ2-7, with D tentatively TRBD2 (7 bases). This CDR3 has 14 residues. V lost 1 base to trimming and J lost 5 bases, with 13 bases between them. Germline V lookup: CDR1 SGHRS, CDR2 YFSETQ. The CDR3 nucleotides read TGCGCCAGCAGCTTGAACGGGGGGCTCCACGAGCAGTACTTC. It is translated as CASSLNGGLHEQYF.

The J gene is TRBJ2-7, the V gene TRBV6-5; tentative D call: TRBD1 (5 bases). CDR3 length: 14 residues. The germline gives CDR1 MNHEY, CDR2 SVGAGI. V dropped 6 bases and J dropped 3 bases, with 15 bases sitting between them. The CDR3 is CASRAIPRDYEQYF. The CDR3, as DNA: TGTGCCAGCAGGGCCATACCCAGGGACTACGAGCAGTACTTC.

CDR3 residues: CASRGAPTTNEKLFF. As DNA, the CDR3 is TGCGCCAGCAGGGGGGCTCCTACAACTAATGAAAAACTGTTTTTT. The V gene is TRBV4-1, the J gene TRBJ1-4; D may be TRBD1 (6 bases). Germline V gene sequence: CDR1 MGHRA, CDR2 YSYEKL. The CDR3 length is 15 residues. Trimming cost V 6 bases and J 0 bases, with 11 bases left between them.

The chain links TRBV3-1 (or the pseudogene TRBV3-2) to TRBJ2-7, with 8 nucleotides matching TRBD1. Germline V CDR1 and CDR2: LGHDT, YNNKEL (reference sequence). This CDR3 has 14 residues. After removal of 1 base from V and 3 bases from J, the junction contained 2 bases not matched to a gene. CDR3 coding DNA: TGTGCCAGCAGCCAAGGGACAGGGAACTACGAGCAGTACTTC. This gives the protein CASSQGTGNYEQYF.

The V call is TRBV19, the J call TRBJ2-1; no reliable D call. V was shortened by 3 bases and J by 6 bases, with 12 bases between the two germline ends. CDR3 length: 14 amino acids. Germline V lookup: CDR1 LNHDA, CDR2 SQIVND (reference sequence). The CDR3 nucleotides read TGTGCCAGTAGTATGGGCCTGGGCAGCAATGAGCAGTTCTTC. Translated: CASSMGLGSNEQFF.

The chain has TRBV27 and TRBJ2-3; maybe TRBD2 (5 bases). The germline CDR1 and CDR2 sequences are MNHEY and SMNVEV (reference sequence). V lost 6 bases, J lost 6 bases, and 22 bases lay in between. This CDR3 is built from 16 residues. Here the CDR3 DNA reads TGTGCCAGCAGACAGCTGGGCGGGCCATCCGCGGATACGCAGTATTTT. Its translation is CASRQLGGPSADTQYF.

The V and J genes are TRBV9 and TRBJ1-2; D remains unclear. The germline CDR1 and CDR2 sequences are SGDLS and YYNGEE. The CDR3 sequence is 13 residues long. Between the trimmed V and J ends, which lost 0 bases and 5 bases, there was a span of 8 bases. The CDR3 bases are TGTGCCAGCAGCGTAGACAGTTTTTATGGCTACACCTTC. Its protein product is CASSVDSFYGYTF.

This chain joins TRBV2 and TRBJ2-7; tentatively, D is TRBD2 (6 bases). Trimming left V 5 bases short and J 4 bases short, with 18 bases between. This CDR3 comprises 15 residues. Germline values: CDR1 SNHLY, CDR2 FYNNEI. The CDR3 DNA sequence: TGTGCCAGCAGTCGGGCCGGGGGAACCGAATACGAGCAGTACTTC. Residues: CASSRAGGTEYEQYF. Using reference TRBV2 and TRBJ2-7 for the parts outside the CDR3, the full variable domain is EPEVTQTPSHQVTQMGQEVILRCVPISNHLYFYWYRQILGQKVEFLVSFYNNEISEKSEIFDDQFSVERPDGSNFTLKIRSTKLEDSAMYFCASSRAGGTEYEQYFGPGTRLTVT.

The gene calls are TRBV6-5 and TRBJ1-1, with D uncertain. This CDR3 has 13 amino acids. CDR1 is MNHEY, CDR2 SVGAGI, per germline. The V end lost 6 bases, the J end lost 7 bases, and 15 bases lay between the germline ends. The CDR3 DNA reads TGTGCCAGCAGGCCGGGGATAATGGGTGAAGCTTTCTTT. This translates into CASRPGIMGEAFF.

V and J are TRBV3-1 (or the pseudogene TRBV3-2) and TRBJ1-6; no firm D call. V dropped 2 bases and J dropped 9 bases, with 5 bases sitting between them. Germline lookup yields CDR1 LGHDT and CDR2 YNNKEL (reference sequence). CDR3 size: 12 residues. The CDR3 sequence is CASSQQRSPLHF. In DNA, the CDR3 is TGTGCCAGCAGCCAACAGCGTTCACCCCTCCACTTT.

The V and J genes are TRBV19 and TRBJ2-1, with D possibly matching TRBD2 (7 bases). CDR1 is LNHDA and CDR2 is SQIVND in the germline V gene (reference sequence). This CDR3 is built from 18 residues. The germline V and J ends were trimmed by 1 base and 6 bases, with 22 bases remaining between them. The CDR3 loop is CASSIGWRGRTGSNEQFF. In DNA form, the CDR3 reads TGTGCCAGTAGTATAGGGTGGCGGGGGCGAACCGGGTCCAATGAGCAGTTCTTC.

V and J are TRBV7-9 and TRBJ1-2, with TRBD1 identical over 10 bases. The CDR3 is 15 amino acids. Trimming removed 5 bases from V and 0 bases from J; junction bases left unmatched: 3. The germline V gene encodes CDR1 SEHNR and CDR2 FQNEAQ (reference sequence). This CDR3 is CASSATGGPNYGYTF. In nucleotides, the CDR3 is TGTGCCAGCAGCGCGACAGGGGGCCCTAACTATGGCTACACCTTC.

This clone turned up a few times. The chain links TRBV30 to TRBJ1-3; 9 positions match TRBD1. Germline V lookup: CDR1 GTSNPN, CDR2 SVGIG (reference sequence). The CDR3 runs to 16 residues. The V segment lost 4 bases and the J segment 0 bases; nucleotides outside the gene matches: 7. CDR3 loop: CAWKRDRAASGNTIYF. For the CDR3, the DNA is TGTGCCTGGAAAAGGGACAGGGCAGCCTCTGGAAACACCATATATTTT.

The chain has TRBV4-1 and TRBJ1-5; 8 bases line up with TRBD1. The CDR3 has 15 amino acids. Germline CDR1 is MGHRA and CDR2 is YSYEKL. V was pared by 0 bases and J by 11 bases, with 9 bases of the junction left unmatched. The CDR3 is CASSQDGRGPLTQHF. The CDR3 DNA reads TGCGCCAGCAGCCAAGATGGCAGGGGGCCTTTGACCCAGCATTTT.

The V call is TRBV28, the J call TRBJ2-3; 9 nucleotides match TRBD1. CDR3 length: 16 residues. Trimming took 3 bases from V and 5 from J; bases not matched to a gene: 9. Germline CDR1 MDHEN, CDR2 SYDVKM. The CDR3: CASSLSGTGTRDTQYF. In nucleotides, the CDR3 is TGTGCCAGCAGTTTGTCCGGGACAGGGACGAGAGATACGCAGTATTTT. Based on the CDR3 plus reference TRBV28 and TRBJ2-3, the full variable domain is DVKVTQSSRYLVKRTGEKVFLECVQDMDHENMFWYRQDPGLGLRLIYFSYDVKMKEKGDIPEGYSVSREKKERFSLILESASTNQTSMYLCASSLSGTGTRDTQYFGPGTRLTVL.

V usage is TRBV7-3 and J usage is TRBJ2-2, with a possible D match to TRBD1 (5 bases). The V end lost 0 bases, the J end lost 3 bases, and 11 bases lay between the germline ends. The CDR3 length is 16 residues. Per the germline V gene, CDR1 is SGHTA and CDR2 is FQGTGA. CDR3 bases: TGTGCCAGCAGCTTAACAGGGTTAGGGGACACCGGGGAGCTGTTTTTT. It encodes CASSLTGLGDTGELFF.

CDR3 amino acids: CASSNRQAYEQYF. The CDR3, as DNA: TGTGCCAGTAGTAATCGACAAGCCTACGAGCAGTACTTC. The gene calls are TRBV19 and TRBJ2-7; D remains unclear. The CDR3 contains 13 residues. The V gene's germline CDR1 is LNHDA and CDR2 SQIVND (reference sequence). V lost 4 bases, J lost 2 bases, and 9 bases lay in between.